This TCR beta chain was identified during a study of T cells in localized non-small cell lung cancer. Assay: immunoSEQ multiplex PCR; the TCRdb copy retains only in-frame clones and omits some. The sample consists of around 26,000 clones, about 87% of them appearing once. The germline V gene encodes CDR1 MNHNS and CDR2 SASEGT. This CDR3 contains 15 residues. The V end was cut by 2 bases, the J end by 0 bases, with 8 bases between. This clone is a singleton in its sample. Antigen: not known. Findings and limits, study-wide: When the top 100 tumor clones were examined, a median around 61 of them also appeared in the adjacent lung, which was paired and uninvolved.

The chain joins TRBV6-1 to TRBJ1-5; D is undetermined. This TCR was sampled from a woman aged 40 to 75 with stage III lung adenocarcinoma. The source was peripheral blood mononuclear cells, collected before any cancer treatment. For the CDR3, the DNA is TGTGCCAGCAGTGAACTGGGCCCTAGCAATCAGCCCCAGCATTTT. Protein product: CASSELGPSNQPQHF.